This T cell receptor (beta chain) was sequenced in a study of blood T cell repertoires in COVID-19. Overall study: Whether acute or convalescent, the COVID-19 samples came from the United States, Italy and Spain. PBMCs, B-cell-depleted T cells, or T cells provided the cDNA or gDNA that made up the material.

V lost 1 base, J lost 8 bases, and 27 bases lay in between. CDR1 is MNHEY and CDR2 is SMNVEV in the germline V gene (reference sequence). The CDR3 is 19 amino acids. Sequencing used immunoSEQ multiplex PCR; TCRdb keeps in-frame clones, though not all of them. The sample lists about 58,000 clones, approximately 84% occurring once. V and J are TRBV27 and TRBJ2-4; tentatively, D is TRBD2 (7 bases). Material for sequencing was peripheral blood. This TCR came from a man aged 80 or over with COVID-19, enrolled during active disease. Here the CDR3 DNA reads TGTGCCAGCAGTTTATTTCCGCGGGAGCTCCAACAGGGCAGGGACATTCAGTACTTC. It encodes CASSLFPRELQQGRDIQYF.